These 27 T cell receptor beta chains were sequenced from one sample in a study of radiotherapy plus CTLA-4 blockade in lung cancer. Method: immunoSEQ multiplex PCR; TCRdb's copy keeps in-frame clones and lacks some. The repertoire holds 95,000 to 150,000 clones, with approximately 90% as singletons. The sequencing here drew on peripheral blood, taken from a patient treated with radiotherapy plus ipilimumab. These receptors all stem from a human donor with non-small cell lung cancer that progressed on radiotherapy plus ipilimumab.

This chain links TRBV11-3 with TRBJ2-2; D not resolved. The length of the CDR3 is 16 residues. V was trimmed by 0 bases and J by 7 bases, leaving 15 bases between them. Germline lookup yields CDR1 SGHNT and CDR2 YENEEA. CDR3 coding DNA: TGTGCCAGCAGCTTAGATCCCGGCTTAACAGTCGGGGAGCTGTTTTTT. This sequence encodes CASSLDPGLTVGELFF.

V usage is TRBV5-4 and J usage is TRBJ1-4; a possible D gene is TRBD1 (5 bases). CDR1 and CDR2 from the germline V gene are SGHNT and YYREEE (reference sequence). Trimming cost V 3 bases and J 4 bases, with 10 bases left between them. There are 14 residues in the CDR3. The CDR3 DNA reads as TGTGCCAGCAGCTCCCGGGGGGATAATGAAAAACTGTTTTTT. Translation: CASSSRGDNEKLFF. The full variable domain, rest sourced from reference TRBV5-4 and TRBJ1-4, is ETGVTQSPTHLIKTRGQQVTLRCSSQSGHNTVSWYQQALGQGPQFIFQYYREEENGRGNFPPRFSGLQFPNYSSELNVNALELDDSALYLCASSSRGDNEKLFFGSGTQLSVL.

In its sample, this clone was seen once. This chain joins TRBV5-1 and TRBJ2-2; 11 bases match TRBD2. Unmatched junction bases numbered 6, after V lost 1 base and J lost 7 bases. This CDR3 comprises 16 residues. Germline CDR1 SGHRS, CDR2 YFSETQ. This chain's CDR3 is CASSLFSGRVLGELFF. The CDR3 DNA reads as TGCGCCAGCAGCTTGTTTAGCGGGAGGGTCCTCGGGGAGCTGTTTTTT. Combining the CDR3 with reference TRBV5-1 and TRBJ2-2 gives the whole variable domain KAGVTQTPRYLIKTRGQQVTLSCSPISGHRSVSWYQQTPGQGLQFLFEYFSETQRNKGNFPGRFSGRQFSNSRSEMNVSTLELGDSALYLCASSLFSGRVLGELFFGEGSRLTVL.

The rearrangement uses TRBV20-1 and TRBJ2-3; D is unclear. Trimming pared 5 bases from V and 5 bases from J, leaving 5 bases between. The germline gives CDR1 DFQATT, CDR2 SNEGSKA (reference sequence). This CDR3 has 10 amino acids. CDR3 nucleotides: TGCAGTGCTGGGGTAGATACGCAGTATTTT. Translated: CSAGVDTQYF.

The gene calls are TRBV5-1 and TRBJ2-5; 9 bases agree with TRBD2. Germline CDR1 SGHRS, CDR2 YFSETQ. This CDR3 has 18 residues. V trimming: 0 bases; J trimming: 3 bases; junction bases outside the gene matches: 12. This CDR3 reads CASSLGLAGSHTEETQYF. The CDR3 nucleotides are TGCGCCAGCAGCTTGGGGCTAGCGGGATCCCATACAGAAGAGACCCAGTACTTC.

The V and J genes are TRBV5-1 and TRBJ1-1; 8 bases line up with TRBD1. Germline V lookup: CDR1 SGHRS, CDR2 YFSETQ. Losses at the gene ends were 3 bases for V and 4 bases for J; bases not matched to a gene: 8. The CDR3 contains 15 residues. CDR3 loop: CASSSGGGRGTEAFF. The CDR3 DNA reads as TGCGCCAGCAGCTCAGGGGGCGGTAGGGGCACTGAAGCTTTCTTT.

The CDR3: CAWSSGTFLWAFF. The CDR3 nucleotides are TGTGCCTGGAGTTCAGGGACCTTTCTCTGGGCTTTCTTT. This chain connects TRBV30 to TRBJ1-1; TRBD1 is a possible D gene (5 bases). The CDR3 covers 13 residues. The germline V gene has CDR1 GTSNPN and CDR2 SVGIG (reference sequence). V gave up 2 bases and J gave up 11 bases, with 18 bases separating them.

The chain carries TRBV6-5 and TRBJ1-1; no definite D call. Germline V gene lookup returns CDR1 MNHEY and CDR2 SVGAGI. This CDR3 spans 14 amino acids. Trimming took 4 bases from V and 0 from J, leaving 9 bases between them. CDR3 nucleotides: TGTGCCAGCAGTTTGTCCGGATTGAACACTGAAGCTTTCTTT. Protein sequence: CASSLSGLNTEAFF.

The rearrangement joins TRBV9 to TRBJ2-7; 9 nucleotides line up with TRBD2. The length of the CDR3 is 15 residues. Germline trimming cut 4 bases from V and 6 bases from J; bases unmatched to any gene: 11. CDR1 SGDLS and CDR2 YYNGEE come from the germline V gene. This CDR3 reads CASSPRTSEMGEQYF. CDR3 coding DNA: TGTGCCAGCAGCCCCCGGACTAGCGAGATGGGCGAGCAGTACTTC.

This chain joins TRBV19 and TRBJ2-7; D is uncertain. The V gene's germline CDR1 is LNHDA and CDR2 SQIVND (reference sequence). The length of the CDR3 is 15 residues. Trimming took 3 bases from V and 2 from J, leaving 14 bases between them. The CDR3 sequence: CASSIVDARPYEQYF. The CDR3 nucleotides are TGTGCCAGTAGTATCGTCGATGCCAGGCCCTACGAGCAGTACTTC.

The sample holds a few counts of this clone. The genes are TRBV10-3 and TRBJ1-2; D perhaps matches TRBD1 (6 bases). The CDR3 spans 14 residues. Trimming left V 2 bases short and J 6 bases short, with 13 bases between. Germline lookup yields CDR1 ENHRY and CDR2 SYGVKD. The CDR3 DNA sequence: TGTGCCATCAGTGAGGCTGGGCAGGGGAATGGCTACACCTTC. As protein: CAISEAGQGNGYTF.

The chain uses TRBV9 and TRBJ2-5; a weak D match, TRBD2 (6 bases). The CDR3 totals 15 residues. V was shortened by 0 bases and J by 5 bases, with 14 bases between the two germline ends. Germline V gives CDR1 SGDLS, CDR2 YYNGEE. CDR3 protein: CASSVAGDSGETQYF. CDR3 sequence (DNA): TGTGCCAGCAGCGTAGCTGGGGACTCTGGCGAGACCCAGTACTTC.

This clone was detected only once. The chain joins TRBV30 to TRBJ1-5; D not resolved. Germline V gene sequence: CDR1 GTSNPN, CDR2 SVGIG (reference sequence). Trimming took off 0 bases at V and 3 bases at J, with 9 bases between the two ends. CDR3 length equals 14 residues. CDR3 protein: CAWSVSSFNQPQHF. Written as DNA, the CDR3 is TGTGCCTGGAGTGTCTCTAGCTTCAATCAGCCCCAGCATTTT. The whole variable domain, filled in from reference TRBV30 and TRBJ1-5, reads SQTIHQWPATLVQPVGSPLSLECTVEGTSNPNLYWYRQAAGRGLQLLFYSVGIGQISSEVPQNLSASRPQDRQFILSSKKLLLSDSGFYLCAWSVSSFNQPQHFGDGTRLSIL.

The chain employs TRBV29-1 and TRBJ2-3; 7 nucleotides agree with TRBD1. The germline gives CDR1 SQVTM, CDR2 ANQGSEA. With V trimmed by 6 bases and J by 1 base, 7 bases remained unmatched. The length of the CDR3 is 14 residues. CDR3 DNA sequence: TGCAGCGTGCGACAGGGCGCACGCACAGATACGCAGTATTTT. This translates into CSVRQGARTDTQYF.

The chain couples TRBV5-6 to TRBJ2-1; D uncertain. The CDR3 is made up of 17 amino acids. The germline V and J ends were trimmed by 4 bases and 0 bases, with 17 bases remaining between them. CDR1 is SGHDT and CDR2 is YYEEEE in the germline V gene. The CDR3 DNA follows: TGTGCCAGCAGCGTTCCCGGTCAGACCTCCTCCTACAATGAGCAGTTCTTC. Translated, it gives CASSVPGQTSSYNEQFF. Based on the CDR3 plus reference TRBV5-6 and TRBJ2-1, the full variable domain is DAGVTQSPTHLIKTRGQQVTLRCSPKSGHDTVSWYQQALGQGPQFIFQYYEEEERQRGNFPDRFSGHQFPNYSSELNVNALLLGDSALYLCASSVPGQTSSYNEQFFGPGTRLTVL.

This chain joins TRBV4-2 and TRBJ1-2; D possibly corresponds to TRBD1 (5 bases). The V end was cut by 0 bases, the J end by 0 bases, with 8 bases between. This CDR3 spans 15 amino acids. Germline loops: CDR1 LGHNA, CDR2 YNFKEQ. The CDR3: CASSQEYRTNYGYTF. DNA of the CDR3: TGTGCCAGCAGCCAAGAGTACAGGACTAACTATGGCTACACCTTC.

This clone was observed a few times. V and J are TRBV5-1 and TRBJ2-5; 10 nucleotides match TRBD1. This CDR3 has 16 residues. Germline V gives CDR1 SGHRS, CDR2 YFSETQ. V lost 0 bases and J lost 2; bases outside the gene matches: 4. Here the CDR3 reads CASSLARTGGQETQYF. The CDR3 region has the DNA TGCGCCAGCAGCTTGGCCCGGACAGGGGGTCAAGAGACCCAGTACTTC.

This sequence joins TRBV7-9 and TRBJ1-3; 7 bases map to TRBD1. The CDR3 consists of 16 residues. V shed 5 bases and J 3 bases; nucleotides not matched to a gene: 10. Germline-derived CDR1 and CDR2 are SEHNR and FQNEAQ (reference sequence). DNA of the CDR3: TGTGCCAGCAGCCCCAGGGGGGGGATAGATGGAAACACCATATATTTT. Translating it yields CASSPRGGIDGNTIYF.

V gene TRBV9 combines with J gene TRBJ2-2; perhaps TRBD2 as D (5 bases). Germline CDR1 and CDR2: SGDLS and YYNGEE. This CDR3 has 13 amino acids. V was clipped by 4 bases and J by 4 bases, with 8 bases between them. The CDR3 DNA reads as TGTGCCAGCAGCCCCCTAGCCACCGGGGAGCTGTTTTTT. Encoded protein: CASSPLATGELFF. Complete variable domain (other parts from reference TRBV9 and TRBJ2-2): DSGVTQTPKHLITATGQRVTLRCSPRSGDLSVYWYQQSLDQGLQFLIQYYNGEERAKGNILERFSAQQFPDLHSELNLSSLELGDSALYFCASSPLATGELFFGEGSRLTVL.

The rearrangement links TRBV19 to TRBJ1-5; D remains ambiguous. The CDR3 is 15 residues long. CDR1 LNHDA and CDR2 SQIVND come from the germline V gene (reference sequence). The V and J ends lost 1 base and 2 bases respectively, with 9 bases between them. The CDR3 is CASSIGGPGNQPQHF. The CDR3 coding sequence is TGTGCCAGTAGTATAGGGGGTCCGGGCAATCAGCCCCAGCATTTT.

The chain has TRBV5-4 and TRBJ2-7, with 8 nucleotides matching TRBD1. The CDR3 spans 14 residues. Losses at the gene ends were 1 base for V and 4 bases for J; bases not matched to a gene: 4. Germline V gives CDR1 SGHNT, CDR2 YYREEE (reference sequence). CDR3 bases: TGTGCCAGCAGCTTGCAGGGGACAGGATACGAGCAGTACTTC. Amino acids: CASSLQGTGYEQYF.

The V call is TRBV2, the J call TRBJ2-5, with 10 bases identical to TRBD2. This CDR3 region has 15 residues. Germline V gene sequence: CDR1 SNHLY, CDR2 FYNNEI. Trimming at V came to 5 bases and at J to 2 bases, leaving 5 bases not matched to a gene. The CDR3 region is CASSRTSGPQETQYF. The CDR3 nucleotides read TGTGCCAGCAGTCGGACTAGCGGACCTCAAGAGACCCAGTACTTC.

The chain has TRBV15 and TRBJ1-5; D unclear. In germline, CDR1 is LNHNV, CDR2 YYDKDF (reference sequence). Deletions cut 0 bases from V and 7 bases from J, with 7 bases between. This CDR3 is built from 13 residues. In nucleotides, the CDR3 is TGTGCCACCAGCAGAGAACTGGGGCAGCCCCAGCATTTT. Encoded protein: CATSRELGQPQHF.

The chain recombines TRBV7-3 with TRBJ2-2; 16 nucleotides agree with TRBD2. Germline trimming cut 1 base from V and 3 bases from J; bases unmatched to any gene: 2. From germline, CDR1 is SGHTA and CDR2 FQGTGA. The length of the CDR3 is 18 residues. The CDR3 sequence: CASSLMGLAGGYTGELFF. The CDR3 DNA is TGTGCCAGCAGCTTAATGGGACTAGCGGGAGGGTACACCGGGGAGCTGTTTTTT.

The rearrangement joins TRBV20-1 to TRBJ2-1, with D hard to call. The CDR3 runs to 11 residues. Per the germline V gene, CDR1 is DFQATT and CDR2 is SNEGSKA (reference sequence). Trimming removed 6 bases from V and 15 bases from J, with 18 bases in between. DNA for the CDR3: TGCAGTGCCCCAGCCCCGGCCGAGGTGTTCTTC. Its protein product is CSAPAPAEVFF.

The chain has TRBV5-8 and TRBJ2-7; TRBD1 matches 10 bases. The J segment lost 3 bases and the V segment lost 5 bases, leaving 8 bases of the junction unmatched. The CDR3 is 15 amino acids. Germline V CDR1 and CDR2: SGHTS, YDEGEE. CDR3 in amino acids: CASSFGTGVIYEQYF. The CDR3 DNA reads as TGTGCCAGCAGTTTCGGGACAGGGGTGATCTACGAGCAGTACTTC.

On this clone: This specimen includes other DNA sequences encoding the same CDR3. The chain combines TRBV5-1 with TRBJ2-5, with D perhaps TRBD2 (6 bases). The V end lost 4 bases, the J end lost 5 bases, and 15 bases lay between the germline ends. Germline CDR1 reads SGHRS; CDR2 reads YFSETQ. The CDR3 is 14 amino acids. This CDR3 is CASSPGGLGETQYF. DNA for the CDR3: TGCGCCAGCAGCCCCGGAGGGCTCGGGGAGACCCAGTACTTC.